This entry is about one T cell receptor (beta chain). Its antigen is still unknown. A heparinised blood draw that averaged around 100 mL was obtained once from each donor. Sorting of CD4+ naive, central memory, regulatory and stem cell-like memory cells was performed via CD45RO/CCR7/CD25/CD127/CD95/CD27. This entry belongs to a study of beta chain features in type 1 diabetes. Findings of the study overall: TCRB CDR3 length was moderately but significantly reduced in all four CD4+ subsets of Type 1 diabetes patients. These data did not resolve whether HLA type affects TCRB rearrangement. More deletions and fewer insertions at VDJ junctions were found in patients with type 1 diabetes.

CDR3 length: 16 amino acids. Germline-derived CDR1 and CDR2 are SGHDT and YYEEEE. V was clipped by 0 bases and J by 2 bases; unmatched bases: 6. What was sequenced were expressed TCRB transcripts, since all of the isolated RNA had been reverse transcribed. TCRdb's copy holds only in-frame clones and misses some; the assay was immunoSEQ multiplex PCR. The sample gives just under 150,000 clones, 13% of which show up once; under 1.5% is in the top ten. The genes are TRBV5-6 and TRBJ2-3; 7 bases align to TRBD1. Sequencing was performed on central memory CD4+ T cells from blood. This receptor was identified in a young man with type 1 diabetes. The CDR3 DNA reads as TGTGCCAGCAGCTTGGTTGGACAGGCTGCCACAGATACGCAGTATTTT. Translated, it gives CASSLVGQAATDTQYF.